Shown below are 6 T cell receptor beta chains from a single sample sequenced in a study of glioma-infiltrating T cells. The iRepertoire nested amplicon-rescue multiplex PCR amplified TCR alpha and beta CDR3s from RNA. A single record per CDR3 protein comes from TCRdb applying MiXCR to the multiplex PCR reads. The data hold about 1,800 distinct CDR3 sequences, with 25% to 35% observed a single time. The sequenced sample was glioma tissue, nonneoplastic brain tissue, or PBMCs (not recorded which). These TCRs come from a human donor with low-grade glioma or glioblastoma, undergoing nonglioma brain surgery, or in good health (not recorded which).

This clonotype showed up just a few times. The chain uses TRBV7-9 and TRBJ2-5; D gene ambiguous. The germline V gene encodes CDR1 SEHNR and CDR2 FQNEAQ (reference sequence). CDR3 length equals 12 residues. The V gene lost 5 bases and the J gene lost 7 bases, with 11 bases spanning the gap. The CDR3: CASSPSSRTQYF. For the CDR3, the DNA is TGTGCCAGCAGCCCCTCGTCACGGACCCAGTACTTC.

This clonotype is labeled medium-sized. The V and J genes are TRBV19 and TRBJ2-3, with unresolved D. Trimming pared 1 base from V and 6 bases from J, leaving 5 bases between. The CDR3 covers 12 residues. CDR1 is LNHDA, CDR2 SQIVND, per germline (reference sequence). The CDR3 region is CASSIGRDTQYF. The CDR3 DNA is TGTGCCAGTAGTATAGGTCGCGATACGCAGTATTTT.

This clonotype was picked up a small number of times. V gene TRBV18 combines with J gene TRBJ1-1; D is unclear. V was cut by 3 bases and J by 3 bases, with 11 bases left in between. Germline CDR1 is KGHSH and CDR2 is LQKENI. The CDR3 is made up of 14 amino acids. The CDR3 sequence: CASSPLELYTEAFF. CDR3 coding DNA: TGTGCCAGCTCACCGTTGGAGCTATACACTGAAGCTTTCTTT.

Comments on this clonotype: Germline is not matched at one junction end, which may reflect a read error. The chain joins TRBV6-2 or TRBV6-3 to TRBJ2-5, with D hard to call. Germline values: CDR1 MNHEY, CDR2 SVGEGT. The CDR3 sequence is 16 residues long. DNA of the CDR3: TGTGCCCGCCGTTCCTCGGGCCCGGTGTATCAAGAGACCCAGTCCTTC. It yields the protein CARRSSGPVYQETQSF.

In this sample, this clonotype is medium-sized (0.01 to 0.1%). The chain combines TRBV12-3 or TRBV12-4 with TRBJ2-3; TRBD1 is a possible D gene (6 bases). Trimming took 3 bases from V and 8 from J, leaving 12 bases between them. The CDR3 is made up of 13 amino acids. The CDR3 loop reads CASSFNRDATQYF. The DNA for the CDR3 is TGTGCCAGCAGTTTCAACAGGGACGCTACGCAGTATTTT.

By share, this clonotype ranks as medium-sized. The chain uses TRBV6-6 and TRBJ2-3; D gene uncertain. CDR1 is MNHNY, CDR2 SVGAGI, per germline (reference sequence). V dropped 0 bases and J dropped 2 bases, with 9 bases sitting between them. The CDR3 is made up of 15 amino acids. The CDR3 spells CASSYSGQLTDTQYF. CDR3 DNA: TGTGCCAGCAGTTACTCAGGGCAGCTCACAGATACGCAGTATTTT.